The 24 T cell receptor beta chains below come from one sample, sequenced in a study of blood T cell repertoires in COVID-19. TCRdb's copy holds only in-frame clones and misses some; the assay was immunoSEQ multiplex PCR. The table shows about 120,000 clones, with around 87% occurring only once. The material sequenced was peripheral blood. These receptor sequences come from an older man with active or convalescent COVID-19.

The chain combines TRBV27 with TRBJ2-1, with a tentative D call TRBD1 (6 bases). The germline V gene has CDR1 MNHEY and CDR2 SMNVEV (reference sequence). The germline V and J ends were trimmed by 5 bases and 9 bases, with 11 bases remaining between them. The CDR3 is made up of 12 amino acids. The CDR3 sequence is CASSVTGPEQFF. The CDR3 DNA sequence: TGTGCCAGCAGTGTTACAGGGCCTGAGCAGTTCTTC.

CDR3 coding DNA: TGTGCCAGCAGTACAGGGGTCTTTGGAGCTAACTATGGCTACACCTTC. Its translation is CASSTGVFGANYGYTF. V is TRBV28 and J is TRBJ1-2; TRBD1 matches 7 bases. This CDR3 is built from 16 residues. Looked up from germline, CDR1 is MDHEN and CDR2 is SYDVKM. Germline trimming cut 5 bases from V and 0 bases from J; bases unmatched to any gene: 9.

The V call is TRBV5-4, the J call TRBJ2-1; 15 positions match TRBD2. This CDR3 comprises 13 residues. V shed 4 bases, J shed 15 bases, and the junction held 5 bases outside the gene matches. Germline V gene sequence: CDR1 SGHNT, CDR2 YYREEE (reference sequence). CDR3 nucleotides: TGTGCCAGCAGCACGGGACTAGCGGGAGGACGGTTCTTC. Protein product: CASSTGLAGGRFF.

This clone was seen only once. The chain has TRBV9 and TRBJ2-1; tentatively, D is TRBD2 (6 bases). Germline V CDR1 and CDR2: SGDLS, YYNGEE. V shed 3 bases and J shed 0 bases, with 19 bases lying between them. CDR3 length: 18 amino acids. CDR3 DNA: TGTGCCAGCAGCGCCCTTCAGAGCGGGCCGAGCTCCTACAATGAGCAGTTCTTC. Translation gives CASSALQSGPSSYNEQFF. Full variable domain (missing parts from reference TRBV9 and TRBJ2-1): DSGVTQTPKHLITATGQRVTLRCSPRSGDLSVYWYQQSLDQGLQFLIQYYNGEERAKGNILERFSAQQFPDLHSELNLSSLELGDSALYFCASSALQSGPSSYNEQFFGPGTRLTVL.

In nucleotides, the CDR3 is TGTGCCTGGAGCCCAGGGGACGCTTCACCCCTCCACTTT. This translates into CAWSPGDASPLHF. The J gene is TRBJ1-6, the V gene TRBV30; perhaps TRBD1 as D (6 bases). The CDR3 spans 13 residues. Trimming stripped 3 bases from V and 9 bases from J, with 12 bases between. From germline, CDR1 is GTSNPN and CDR2 SVGIG (reference sequence).

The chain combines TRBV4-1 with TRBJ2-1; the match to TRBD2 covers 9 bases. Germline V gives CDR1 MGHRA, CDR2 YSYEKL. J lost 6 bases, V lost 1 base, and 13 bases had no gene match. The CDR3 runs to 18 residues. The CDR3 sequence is CASSQAEVAGVLPNEQFF. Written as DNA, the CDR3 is TGCGCCAGCAGCCAAGCAGAAGTAGCGGGAGTTTTGCCCAATGAGCAGTTCTTC.

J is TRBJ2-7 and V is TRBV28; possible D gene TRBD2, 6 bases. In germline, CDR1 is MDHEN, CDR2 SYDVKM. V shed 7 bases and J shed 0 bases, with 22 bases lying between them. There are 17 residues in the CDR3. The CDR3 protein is CASTIRNSGSSSYEQYF. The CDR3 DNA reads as TGTGCCAGCACCATCAGAAATAGCGGAAGCAGCTCCTACGAGCAGTACTTC.

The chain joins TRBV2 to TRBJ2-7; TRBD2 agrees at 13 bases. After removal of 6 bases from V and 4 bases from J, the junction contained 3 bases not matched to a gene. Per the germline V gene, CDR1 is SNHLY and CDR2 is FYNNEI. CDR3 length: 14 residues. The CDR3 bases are TGTGCCAGCAGCCCGGGACTAGCGGGGTACGAGCAGTACTTC. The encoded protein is CASSPGLAGYEQYF.

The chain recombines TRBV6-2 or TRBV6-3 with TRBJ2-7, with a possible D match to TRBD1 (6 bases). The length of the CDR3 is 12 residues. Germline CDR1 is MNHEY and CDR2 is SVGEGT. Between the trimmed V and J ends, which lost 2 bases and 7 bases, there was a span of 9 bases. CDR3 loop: CASSYADREQYF. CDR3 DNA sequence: TGTGCCAGCAGTTACGCCGACAGGGAGCAGTACTTC.

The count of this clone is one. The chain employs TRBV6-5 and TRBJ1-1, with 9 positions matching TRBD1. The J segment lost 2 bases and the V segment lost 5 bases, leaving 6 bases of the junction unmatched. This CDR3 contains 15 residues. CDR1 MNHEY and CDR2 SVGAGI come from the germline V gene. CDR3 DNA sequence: TGTGCCAGCAGTCGGACAGGGGTAGGTAACACTGAAGCTTTCTTT. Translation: CASSRTGVGNTEAFF.

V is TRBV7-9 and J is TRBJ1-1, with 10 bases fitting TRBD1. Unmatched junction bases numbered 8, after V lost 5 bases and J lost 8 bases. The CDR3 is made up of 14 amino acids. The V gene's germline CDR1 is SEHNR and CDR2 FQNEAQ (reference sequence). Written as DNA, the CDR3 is TGTGCCAGCAGCCCCGTAGACAGGGGGCAGGAAGCTTTCTTT. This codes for CASSPVDRGQEAFF.

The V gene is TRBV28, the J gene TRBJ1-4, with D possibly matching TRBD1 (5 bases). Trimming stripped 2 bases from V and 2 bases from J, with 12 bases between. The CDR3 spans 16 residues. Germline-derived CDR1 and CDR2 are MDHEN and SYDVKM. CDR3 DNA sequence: TGTGCCAGCAGTTTACAGGGATTTGGCACTAATGAAAAACTGTTTTTT. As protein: CASSLQGFGTNEKLFF.

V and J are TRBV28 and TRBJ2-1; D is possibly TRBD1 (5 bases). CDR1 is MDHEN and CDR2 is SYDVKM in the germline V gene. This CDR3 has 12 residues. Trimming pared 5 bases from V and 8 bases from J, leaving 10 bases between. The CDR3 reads CASSAPGHEQFF. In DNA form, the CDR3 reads TGTGCCAGCAGTGCCCCAGGGCATGAGCAGTTCTTC.

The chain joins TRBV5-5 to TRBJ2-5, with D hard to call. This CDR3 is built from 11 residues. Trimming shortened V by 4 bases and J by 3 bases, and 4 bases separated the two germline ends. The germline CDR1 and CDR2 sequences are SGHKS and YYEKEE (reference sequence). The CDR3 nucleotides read TGTGCCAGCAGCCCCAAAGAGACCCAGTACTTC. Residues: CASSPKETQYF.

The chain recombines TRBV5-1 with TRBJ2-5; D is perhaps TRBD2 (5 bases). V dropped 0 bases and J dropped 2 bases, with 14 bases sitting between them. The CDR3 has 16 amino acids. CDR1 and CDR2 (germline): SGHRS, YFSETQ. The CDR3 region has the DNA TGCGCCAGCAGCTTGGCCTCGATAGCGAGTCAAGAGACCCAGTACTTC. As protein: CASSLASIASQETQYF.

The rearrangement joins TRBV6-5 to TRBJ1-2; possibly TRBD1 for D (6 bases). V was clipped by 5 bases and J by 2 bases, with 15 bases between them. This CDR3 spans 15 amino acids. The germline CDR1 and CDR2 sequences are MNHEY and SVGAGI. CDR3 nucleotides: TGTGCCAGCAGTCCGGGGGGGGGCGCCAACTATGGCTACACCTTC. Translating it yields CASSPGGGANYGYTF.

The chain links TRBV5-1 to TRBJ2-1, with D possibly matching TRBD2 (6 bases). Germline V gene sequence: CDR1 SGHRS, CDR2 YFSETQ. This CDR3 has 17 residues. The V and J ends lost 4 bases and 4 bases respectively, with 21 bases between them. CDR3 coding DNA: TGCGCCAGCAGCCTTTTTACCCTAGCGCCTACATACAATGAGCAGTTCTTC. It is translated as CASSLFTLAPTYNEQFF.

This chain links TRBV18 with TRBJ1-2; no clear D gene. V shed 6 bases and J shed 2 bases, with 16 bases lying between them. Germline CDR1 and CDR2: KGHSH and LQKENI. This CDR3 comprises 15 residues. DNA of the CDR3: TGTGCCAGCTCCCCGGAGAGGGCAGTCAACTATGGCTACACCTTC. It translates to CASSPERAVNYGYTF.

CDR3 sequence: CASSSRRGGSGNEQFF. As DNA, the CDR3 is TGTGCCAGCAGCTCTCGACGAGGGGGCTCTGGGAATGAGCAGTTCTTC. The gene calls are TRBV28 and TRBJ2-1; 7 bases match TRBD1. The CDR3 has 16 residues. V shed 6 bases and J 7 bases; nucleotides not matched to a gene: 15. Germline-derived CDR1 and CDR2 are MDHEN and SYDVKM.

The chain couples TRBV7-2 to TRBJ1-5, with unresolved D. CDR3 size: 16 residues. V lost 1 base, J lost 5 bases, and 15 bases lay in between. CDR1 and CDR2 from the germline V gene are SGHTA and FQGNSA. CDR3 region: CASSLDPGNADQPQHF. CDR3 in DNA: TGTGCCAGCAGCTTAGACCCGGGTAATGCGGATCAGCCCCAGCATTTT. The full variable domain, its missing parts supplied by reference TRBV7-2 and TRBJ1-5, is GAGVSQSPSNKVTEKGKDVELRCDPISGHTALYWYRQSLGQGLEFLIYFQGNSAPDKSGLPSDRFSAERTGGSVSTLTIQRTQQEDSAVYLCASSLDPGNADQPQHFGDGTRLSIL.

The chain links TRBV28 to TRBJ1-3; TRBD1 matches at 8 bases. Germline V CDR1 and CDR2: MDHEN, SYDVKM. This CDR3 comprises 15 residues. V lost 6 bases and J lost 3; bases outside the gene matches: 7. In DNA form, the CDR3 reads TGTGCCAGCAGCGAGAGGACAGGGAATGGAAACACCATATATTTT. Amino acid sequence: CASSERTGNGNTIYF.

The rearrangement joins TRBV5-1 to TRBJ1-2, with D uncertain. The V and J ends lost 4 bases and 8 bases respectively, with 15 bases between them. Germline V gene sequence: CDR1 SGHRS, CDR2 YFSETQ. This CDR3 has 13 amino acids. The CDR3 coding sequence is TGCGCCAGCAGCCCCTCATATCAGGCAGGCTACACCTTC. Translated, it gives CASSPSYQAGYTF.

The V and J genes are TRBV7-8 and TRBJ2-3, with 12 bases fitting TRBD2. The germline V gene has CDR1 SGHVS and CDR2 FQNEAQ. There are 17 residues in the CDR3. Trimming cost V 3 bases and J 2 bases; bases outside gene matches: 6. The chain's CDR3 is CASSFGGTSGPTDTQYF. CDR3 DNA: TGTGCCAGCAGCTTCGGTGGGACTAGCGGGCCCACAGATACGCAGTATTTT.

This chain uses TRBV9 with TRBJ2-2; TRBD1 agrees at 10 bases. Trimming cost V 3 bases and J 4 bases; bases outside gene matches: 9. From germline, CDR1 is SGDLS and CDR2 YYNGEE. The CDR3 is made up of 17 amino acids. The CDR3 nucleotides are TGTGCCAGCAGCGACGGATTAAGGACAGGGGGCACCGGGGAGCTGTTTTTT. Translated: CASSDGLRTGGTGELFF.